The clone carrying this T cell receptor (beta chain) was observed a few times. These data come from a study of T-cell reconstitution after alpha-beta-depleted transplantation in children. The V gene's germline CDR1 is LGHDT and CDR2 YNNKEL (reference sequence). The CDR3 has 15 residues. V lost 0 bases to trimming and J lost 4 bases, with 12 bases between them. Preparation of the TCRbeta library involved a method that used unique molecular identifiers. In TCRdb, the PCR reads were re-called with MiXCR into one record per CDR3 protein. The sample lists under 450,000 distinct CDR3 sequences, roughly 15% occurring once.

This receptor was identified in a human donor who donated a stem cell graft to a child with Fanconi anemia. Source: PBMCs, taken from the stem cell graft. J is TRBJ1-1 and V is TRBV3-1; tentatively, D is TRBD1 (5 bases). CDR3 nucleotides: TGTGCCAGCAGCCAAGACATGGGGGTGAGCACTGAAGCTTTCTTT. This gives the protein CASSQDMGVSTEAFF.